Reported below is one T cell receptor beta chain. The record originates from a study of shared T cell receptors in the human thymus. Generated by immunoSEQ multiplex PCR, the TCRdb table keeps only in-frame clones and is missing some. The sample holds 500,000 to 850,000 clones, more than 75% seen once. The germline V gene has CDR1 SGDLS and CDR2 YYNGEE. V was pared by 3 bases and J by 5 bases, with 4 bases of the junction left unmatched. The CDR3 covers 14 residues. This sample also appeared in a second study, on human thymus T cells. From that study: Corrective surgery for congenital heart defects was being performed on the healthy Finnish infants who were the donors. Obtained as resections during corrective heart surgery, the thymus tissue was then studied. Thymic and blood repertoires appeared to carry a bias in their V and J gene usage. Unrelated people showed highly overlapping thymic repertoires, related research reported.

This sequence was found in a boy in the first two years of life with a congenital heart defect. V and J are TRBV9 and TRBJ2-1, with 8 bases aligning to TRBD2. Sequenced material: thymocytes. CDR3 residues: CASSGPSGHNEQFF. CDR3 nucleotide sequence: TGTGCCAGCAGCGGTCCTAGCGGGCACAATGAGCAGTTCTTC.